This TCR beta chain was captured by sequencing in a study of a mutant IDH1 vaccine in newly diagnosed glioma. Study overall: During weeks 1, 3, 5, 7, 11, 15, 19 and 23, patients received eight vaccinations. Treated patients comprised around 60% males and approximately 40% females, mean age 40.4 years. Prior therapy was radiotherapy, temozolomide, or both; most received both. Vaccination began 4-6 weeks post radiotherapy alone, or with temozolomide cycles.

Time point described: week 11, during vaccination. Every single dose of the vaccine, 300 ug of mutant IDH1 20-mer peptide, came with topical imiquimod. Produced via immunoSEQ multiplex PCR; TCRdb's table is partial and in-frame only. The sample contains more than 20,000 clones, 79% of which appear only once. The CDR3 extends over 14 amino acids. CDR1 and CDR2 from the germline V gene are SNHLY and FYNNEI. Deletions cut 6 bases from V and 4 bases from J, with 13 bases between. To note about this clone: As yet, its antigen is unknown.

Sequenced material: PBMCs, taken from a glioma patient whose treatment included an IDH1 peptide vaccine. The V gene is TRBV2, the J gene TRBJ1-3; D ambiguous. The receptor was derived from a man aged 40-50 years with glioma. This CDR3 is CASSTLGSGNTIYF. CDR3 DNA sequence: TGTGCCAGCAGCACCCTGGGGTCCGGAAACACCATATATTTT. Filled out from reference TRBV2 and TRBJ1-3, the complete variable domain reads EPEVTQTPSHQVTQMGQEVILRCVPISNHLYFYWYRQILGQKVEFLVSFYNNEISEKSEIFDDQFSVERPDGSNFTLKIRSTKLEDSAMYFCASSTLGSGNTIYFGEGSWLTVV.